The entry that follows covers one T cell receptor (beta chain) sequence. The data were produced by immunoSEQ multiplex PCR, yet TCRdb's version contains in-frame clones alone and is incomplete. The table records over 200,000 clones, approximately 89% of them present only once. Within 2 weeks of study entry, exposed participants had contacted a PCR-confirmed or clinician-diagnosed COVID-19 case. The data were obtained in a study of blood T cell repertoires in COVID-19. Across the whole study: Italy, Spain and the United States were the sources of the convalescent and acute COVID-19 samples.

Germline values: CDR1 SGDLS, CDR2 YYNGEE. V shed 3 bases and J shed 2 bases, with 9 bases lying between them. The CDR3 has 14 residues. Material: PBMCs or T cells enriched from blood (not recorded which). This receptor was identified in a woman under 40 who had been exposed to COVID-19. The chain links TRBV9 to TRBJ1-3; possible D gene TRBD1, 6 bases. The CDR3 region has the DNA TGTGCCAGCAGCGGGGGACAACCTGGAAACACCATATATTTT. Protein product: CASSGGQPGNTIYF.